This passage covers 2 T cell receptor beta chains from one sample sequenced in a study of cytomegalovirus exposure and HLA in healthy donors. The PCR ran on 60 Vbeta and 13 Jbeta primers. Clones were sequenced by immunoSEQ multiplex PCR, and TCRdb holds only the in-frame ones, with some missing. This sample has around 90,000 clones, with 85% found just once. Sequencing was done on a sample of PBMCs. These receptors all come from a man aged 35-49 years in good health and CMV-seropositive.

The V and J genes are TRBV5-1 and TRBJ1-6; 10 bases match TRBD1. The germline CDR1 and CDR2 sequences are SGHRS and YFSETQ. J was trimmed by 9 bases and V by 2 bases; bases with no gene match: 11. This CDR3 comprises 17 residues. The CDR3 region has the DNA TGCGCCAGCAGCTTAAGCCGGGACAGGGGCCCGGGTTCACCCCTCCACTTT. Translating gives CASSLSRDRGPGSPLHF. The entire variable domain, with the rest obtained from reference TRBV5-1 and TRBJ1-6, is as follows: KAGVTQTPRYLIKTRGQQVTLSCSPISGHRSVSWYQQTPGQGLQFLFEYFSETQRNKGNFPGRFSGRQFSNSRSEMNVSTLELGDSALYLCASSLSRDRGPGSPLHFGNGTRLTVT.

The J gene is TRBJ1-2, the V gene TRBV28; no clear D. Germline-derived CDR1 and CDR2 are MDHEN and SYDVKM. V lost 10 bases and J 1 base, leaving 7 bases between the germline ends. This CDR3 comprises 11 residues. The CDR3 loop is CATGNNYGYTF. Here the CDR3 DNA reads TGTGCCACCGGGAATAACTATGGCTACACCTTC.